The 17 T cell receptor beta chains below all came from one sample that was sequenced in a study of CD8+CD57+ T cells in acquired aplastic anemia. Both TCR beta VDJ combination and CDR3 sequence profiling were carried out. Genomic DNA was the template for this profiling. TCRdb re-called the reads with MiXCR, one entry per CDR3 protein. The table includes 200,000 to 250,000 distinct CDR3 sequences, approximately 35% detected once. The sample was sorted CD4+, CD8+, or CD8+CD57+ T cells (not recorded which) from PBMCs. These receptors originate from a human donor in good health, serving as a control.

This clonotype showed up just a few times. The chain links TRBV3-1 to TRBJ1-4; 7 bases fit TRBD1. V lost 4 bases, J lost 8 bases, and 10 bases stayed unmatched. This CDR3 region has 15 residues. Per germline, CDR1 LGHDT and CDR2 YNNKEL (reference sequence). CDR3 nucleotide sequence: TGTGCCAGCAGCCTTAACAGGGGAGTAGGGGAAAAACTGTTTTTT. This translates into CASSLNRGVGEKLFF.

In this sample, this clonotype turned up a few times. The rearrangement uses TRBV6-5 and TRBJ1-1, with D unresolved. Trimming left V 2 bases short and J 0 bases short, with 7 bases between. The germline CDR1 and CDR2 sequences are MNHEY and SVGAGI. CDR3 length equals 14 residues. CDR3 sequence (DNA): TGTGCCAGCAGTTACGGTACCTTGAACACTGAAGCTTTCTTT. Translation gives CASSYGTLNTEAFF.

This clonotype was seen ten or more times. J is TRBJ2-1 and V is TRBV2; D not resolved. V lost 1 base to trimming and J lost 7 bases, with 8 bases between them. Germline assignment: CDR1 SNHLY and CDR2 FYNNEI. The CDR3 runs to 13 residues. Here the CDR3 reads CASSEGAENEQFF. The CDR3 nucleotides are TGTGCCAGCAGTGAAGGGGCGGAAAATGAGCAGTTCTTC.

The genes are TRBV30 and TRBJ2-5; weak D call: TRBD2 (6 bases). This CDR3 spans 13 amino acids. The germline CDR1 and CDR2 sequences are GTSNPN and SVGIG (reference sequence). Trimming shortened V by 2 bases and J by 4 bases, and 11 bases separated the two germline ends. As DNA, the CDR3 is TGTGCCTGGAGTATTGGGGGAGGAGAGACCCAGTACTTC. It yields the protein CAWSIGGGETQYF. Using reference TRBV30 and TRBJ2-5 for the parts outside the CDR3, the full variable domain is SQTIHQWPATLVQPVGSPLSLECTVEGTSNPNLYWYRQAAGRGLQLLFYSVGIGQISSEVPQNLSASRPQDRQFILSSKKLLLSDSGFYLCAWSIGGGETQYFGPGTRLLVL.

The chain joins TRBV20-1 to TRBJ2-1; 9 bases align to TRBD2. From germline, CDR1 is DFQATT and CDR2 SNEGSKA (reference sequence). The CDR3 totals 16 residues. Trimming cost V 0 bases and J 5 bases; bases outside gene matches: 8. CDR3 sequence (DNA): TGCAGTGCTAGAGACCTCAGACTAGCGGCCGACAATGAGCAGTTCTTC. The encoded protein is CSARDLRLAADNEQFF.

This clonotype was found many times. The chain carries TRBV9 and TRBJ2-5; 8 bases match TRBD2. From germline, CDR1 is SGDLS and CDR2 YYNGEE. Losses at the gene ends were 4 bases for V and 5 bases for J; bases not matched to a gene: 10. This CDR3 is 15 amino acids long. Here the CDR3 reads CASSSLGAGVETQYF. CDR3 coding DNA: TGTGCCAGCAGCTCCTTGGGAGCGGGGGTCGAGACCCAGTACTTC.

Ten or more counts support this clonotype. The chain recombines TRBV7-9 with TRBJ1-6; D might be TRBD1 (5 bases). This CDR3 contains 16 residues. The germline CDR1 and CDR2 sequences are SEHNR and FQNEAQ (reference sequence). The V and J ends lost 6 bases and 5 bases respectively, with 17 bases between them. CDR3 coding DNA: TGTGCCAGCAGGCCGACTCGGGACGGAGATAATTCACCCCTCCACTTT. It specifies CASRPTRDGDNSPLHF.

The J gene is TRBJ2-1, the V gene TRBV15; TRBD1 matches at 7 bases. The V gene end was trimmed by 1 base and the J gene end by 2 bases; junction bases not matched to a gene: 2. The germline V gene has CDR1 LNHNV and CDR2 YYDKDF (reference sequence). This CDR3 has 15 amino acids. In DNA form, the CDR3 reads TGTGCCACCAGCAGAGCCGGGACAGCCTACAATGAGCAGTTCTTC. This translates into CATSRAGTAYNEQFF.

This clonotype occurred many times. The chain joins TRBV7-6 to TRBJ2-3; TRBD2 agrees at 7 bases. This CDR3 spans 13 amino acids. The germline V gene encodes CDR1 SGHVS and CDR2 FNYEAQ. Trimming removed 8 bases from V and 4 bases from J; junction bases left unmatched: 6. Written as DNA, the CDR3 is TGTGCCAGCGGACTAGGTTCAGCAGATACGCAGTATTTT. Translation gives CASGLGSADTQYF.

The V and J genes are TRBV5-4 and TRBJ1-4; maybe TRBD1 (6 bases). The CDR3 loop spans 17 amino acids. Trimming took off 0 bases at V and 8 bases at J, with 20 bases between the two ends. Germline CDR1 and CDR2: SGHNT and YYREEE (reference sequence). CDR3 sequence reads: CASSLANQQNRVEKLFF. CDR3 DNA: TGTGCCAGCAGCTTGGCCAACCAGCAAAACAGGGTGGAAAAACTGTTTTTT.

V gene TRBV10-3 combines with J gene TRBJ1-2; no firm D call. The germline CDR1 and CDR2 sequences are ENHRY and SYGVKD. The CDR3 is made up of 11 amino acids. With 6 bases removed from V and 5 bases from J, the gap between germline ends came to 7 bases. The CDR3 loop is CAIREEYGYTF. CDR3 DNA: TGTGCCATCAGGGAAGAATATGGCTACACCTTC.

The table lists this clonotype with many counts. This sequence joins TRBV2 and TRBJ2-5; D gene uncertain. Trimming shortened V by 7 bases and J by 5 bases, and 8 bases separated the two germline ends. Germline values: CDR1 SNHLY, CDR2 FYNNEI. The CDR3 extends over 11 amino acids. In DNA, the CDR3 is TGTGCCAGCACTGTGGGGGAGACCCAGTACTTC. Residues: CASTVGETQYF.

This clonotype was observed once. J is TRBJ2-1 and V is TRBV15; a possible D gene is TRBD2 (6 bases). V gave up 0 bases and J gave up 9 bases, with 9 bases separating them. The V gene's germline CDR1 is LNHNV and CDR2 YYDKDF (reference sequence). The CDR3 loop spans 13 amino acids. The CDR3 sequence: CATSRDLGGEQFF. CDR3 nucleotide sequence: TGTGCCACCAGCAGAGATCTGGGGGGTGAGCAGTTCTTC.

This clonotype has ten or more counts. The rearrangement joins TRBV15 to TRBJ2-1; no clear D. Per the germline V gene, CDR1 is LNHNV and CDR2 is YYDKDF (reference sequence). The V gene lost 0 bases and the J gene lost 2 bases, with 11 bases spanning the gap. The CDR3 has 16 residues. DNA of the CDR3: TGTGCCACCAGCAGAGAAGGTACGGGCACCTACAATGAGCAGTTCTTC. Translated, it gives CATSREGTGTYNEQFF.

This clonotype was found once. V usage is TRBV2 and J usage is TRBJ2-5; maybe TRBD1 (6 bases). CDR1 is SNHLY, CDR2 FYNNEI, per germline. Trimming took 5 bases from V and 5 from J, leaving 18 bases between them. The CDR3 has 15 amino acids. Written as DNA, the CDR3 is TGTGCCAGCAGTCTTCAGGGGCAGGGGTTGGAGACCCAGTACTTC. This gives the protein CASSLQGQGLETQYF.

The rearrangement joins TRBV5-1 to TRBJ2-1; the D call may be TRBD1 or TRBD2 (6 bases each). The germline V gene has CDR1 SGHRS and CDR2 YFSETQ. The CDR3 contains 15 residues. V lost 0 bases to trimming and J lost 11 bases, with 18 bases between them. CDR3 in amino acids: CASSLDGTRGTKQFF. CDR3 DNA: TGCGCCAGCAGCTTGGACGGGACACGGGGGACAAAGCAGTTCTTC.

This clonotype appeared a few times. A much more abundant neighbour one base away suggests this may be a read error. The chain joins TRBV2 to TRBJ1-2, with D maybe TRBD1 (5 bases). This CDR3 is 16 amino acids long. Germline loops: CDR1 SNHLY, CDR2 FYNNEI. CDR3 coding DNA: TGTGCCAGCAGTGAAGAGGACAAGGCTTCTCCTTATGGCTTCACCTTC. Protein sequence: CASSEEDKASPYGFTF.